The sample holds many counts of the clone carrying this TCR beta chain. The V and J ends lost 4 bases and 0 bases respectively, with 14 bases between them. The V gene's germline CDR1 is SGHKS and CDR2 YYEKEE (reference sequence). CDR3 size: 16 residues. The data derive from a study of neurological immune-mediated disorders. The cDNA was synthesized by means of template-switch 5'RACE, which was carried out with 10-nucleotide random UMIs. TCRdb re-derived calls from the 5' RACE reads in MiXCR, one entry per CDR3 protein. The table records approximately 74,000 distinct CDR3 sequences, roughly 9.9% of them present only once.

The chain uses TRBV5-5 and TRBJ2-4, with D possibly matching TRBD2 (5 bases). Sequences were obtained from PBMCs. The receptor was derived from a man aged 50 to 59 in good health. Here the CDR3 DNA reads TGTGCCAGCAGCCTAAGCGGTGTGTTAGCCAAAAACATTCAGTACTTC. It yields the protein CASSLSGVLAKNIQYF. The variable domain in full, completed from reference TRBV5-5 and TRBJ2-4, reads DAGVTQSPTHLIKTRGQQVTLRCSPISGHKSVSWYQQVLGQGPQFIFQYYEKEERGRGNFPDRFSARQFPNYSSELNVNALLLGDSALYLCASSLSGVLAKNIQYFGAGTRLSVL.